These T cell receptor beta chains were read from a single sample in a study of T cells in Graves' hyperthyroidism and ophthalmopathy. TCRdb called the multiplex PCR reads again in MiXCR, with one record for every CDR3 protein. The repertoire holds 600,000 to 650,000 distinct CDR3 sequences, with roughly 20% as singletons. The specimen was blood. The receptors shown here come from a man aged 25-40 years with Graves' ophthalmopathy. Both conserved end residues are part of each CDR3. A D gene is named only where the DNA matches it firmly. Size values are once, few and many counts, or a class for expanded clones, and some rows have none.

size	V	D	J	CDR3	DNA
NA	TRBV6-1	TRBD1	TRBJ1-6	CASSRTGKETPLHF	TGTGCCAGCAGTCGGACAGGGAAAGAGACACCCCTCCACTTT
few	TRBV28	NA	TRBJ2-5	CASRSVGETQYF	TGTGCCAGCAGGTCCGTCGGGGAGACCCAGTACTTC
NA	TRBV28	NA	TRBJ2-7	CATEGNPYEQYF	TGTGCCACAGAAGGGAACCCCTACGAGCAGTACTTC
few	TRBV6-1	TRBD2	TRBJ2-7	CASSYSRGGLRGEQYF	TGTGCCAGCAGTTATAGCCGCGGGGGACTACGGGGCGAGCAGTACTTC
NA	TRBV4-3	TRBD1	TRBJ2-7	CASSQGQGSSYEQYF	TGCGCCAGCAGCCAAGGACAGGGAAGCTCCTACGAGCAGTACTTC
few	TRBV5-1	NA	TRBJ1-1	CASRVDVGSSTEAFF	TGCGCCAGCAGGGTAGACGTTGGTAGTAGCACTGAAGCTTTCTTT
NA	TRBV6-1	TRBD1	TRBJ2-7	CASSRAGTGFAEQYF	TGTGCCAGCAGTAGAGCCGGGACAGGGTTTGCCGAGCAGTACTTC
many	TRBV6-1	NA	TRBJ1-2	CASSEVPGDYGYTF	TGTGCCAGCAGTGAGGTCCCGGGGGACTATGGCTACACCTTC
once	TRBV19	NA	TRBJ1-1	CARSGEAFF	TGTGCCAGGTCGGGTGAAGCTTTCTTT
NA	TRBV4-1	NA	TRBJ2-5	CASTLGSGNQETQYF	TGCGCCAGCACCCTCGGGAGCGGAAACCAAGAGACCCAGTACTTC
NA	TRBV6-6	NA	TRBJ2-1	CASSYSPRGSSYNEQFF	TGTGCCAGCAGTTACTCGCCGAGGGGAAGCTCCTACAATGAGCAGTTCTTC
NA	TRBV7-3	TRBD1	TRBJ1-2	CASSLNPPGQGVYGYTF	TGTGCCAGCAGCTTAAATCCCCCGGGACAGGGAGTCTATGGCTACACCTTC
few	TRBV7-2	NA	TRBJ2-1	CASSTDSNLYNEQFF	TGTGCCAGCAGCACAGACTCAAATCTCTACAATGAGCAGTTCTTC
few	TRBV6-1	NA	TRBJ1-1	CASRNFGREAFF	TGTGCCAGCAGAAACTTCGGGAGAGAAGCTTTCTTT
NA	TRBV27	TRBD1	TRBJ2-6	CASSPNRDRVWSSGANVLTF	TGTGCCAGCAGCCCAAACCGGGACAGGGTATGGTCCTCTGGGGCCAACGTCCTGACTTTC
many	TRBV30	NA	TRBJ1-1	CAWSVRNTEAFF	TGTGCCTGGAGTGTACGAAACACTGAAGCTTTCTTT
NA	TRBV7-9	NA	TRBJ2-1	CASSFGGAGEQFF	TGTGCCAGCAGCTTCGGCGGGGCAGGTGAGCAGTTCTTC
many	TRBV30	TRBD1	TRBJ2-7	CAWGTGNEQYF	TGTGCCTGGGGGACAGGAAACGAGCAGTACTTC
many	TRBV14	NA	TRBJ1-1	CASGVGGRTEAFF	TGTGCCAGCGGAGTAGGGGGGCGCACTGAAGCTTTCTTT
NA	TRBV28	NA	TRBJ1-1	CASSKGQMNTEAFF	TGTGCCAGCAGCAAAGGACAAATGAACACTGAAGCTTTCTTT
many	TRBV28	NA	TRBJ1-2	CASKQINYGYTF	TGTGCCAGTAAACAGATTAACTATGGCTACACCTTC
NA	TRBV19	NA	TRBJ2-1	CASSINTGVAINEQFF	TGTGCCAGTAGTATAAACACGGGAGTGGCGATTAATGAGCAGTTCTTC
NA	TRBV24-1	NA	TRBJ2-3	CATAGTTSTDTQYF	TGTGCCACCGCCGGGACAACATCCACAGATACGCAGTATTTT
NA	TRBV28	TRBD2	TRBJ2-7	CGSSFAASGSVEQYF	TGTGGCAGCAGTTTCGCGGCTAGCGGGAGTGTCGAGCAGTACTTC
many	TRBV12-3/TRBV12-4	NA	TRBJ2-7	CASRGGLMSSYEQYF	TGTGCCAGCAGGGGCGGGCTGATGAGCTCCTACGAGCAGTACTTC
NA	TRBV5-8	NA	TRBJ2-3	CASSLVRNGDTQYF	TGTGCCAGCAGCTTGGTTAGGAATGGAGATACGCAGTATTTT
few	TRBV4-1	NA	TRBJ2-3	CASSQFGGVGDTQYF	TGCGCCAGCAGCCAATTTGGCGGGGTGGGAGATACGCAGTATTTT
NA	TRBV25-1	NA	TRBJ2-5	CASGGTQTLETQYF	TGTGCCAGCGGCGGGACGCAGACCCTAGAGACCCAGTACTTC
many	TRBV14	TRBD2	TRBJ2-3	CASSHRVQRESTDTQYF	TGTGCCAGCAGCCACCGGGTTCAGCGGGAAAGCACAGATACGCAGTATTTT
NA	TRBV5-1	NA	TRBJ1-3	CASSLVDVRSGNTIYF	TGCGCCAGCAGCTTGGTGGACGTCCGCTCTGGAAACACCATATATTTT
NA	TRBV27	NA	TRBJ2-1	CASTLSGLSYNEQFF	TGTGCCAGCACCCTATCGGGTCTATCCTACAATGAGCAGTTCTTC
few	TRBV5-6	TRBD1	TRBJ1-4	CASSSTGFEKLFF	TGTGCCAGCAGCTCGACAGGGTTCGAAAAACTGTTTTTT
many	TRBV2	TRBD2	TRBJ2-5	CASSAGTSGRAEYF	TGTGCCAGCAGCGCCGGGACTAGCGGGAGGGCCGAGTACTTC
NA	TRBV20-1	NA	TRBJ1-4	CSASAQANEKLFF	TGCAGTGCTAGTGCTCAGGCGAATGAAAAACTGTTTTTT
NA	TRBV25-1	TRBD1	TRBJ2-7	CASSDKKTGREQYF	TGTGCCAGCAGTGATAAGAAGACAGGGCGGGAGCAGTACTTC
many	TRBV7-9	TRBD1	TRBJ2-7	CASSPRDRAYEQYF	TGTGCCAGCAGCCCTAGGGACAGAGCCTACGAGCAGTACTTC
NA	TRBV7-8	NA	TRBJ2-3	CASSLEAARADTQYF	TGTGCCAGCAGCTTAGAGGCAGCAAGAGCAGATACGCAGTATTTT
few	TRBV20-1	NA	TRBJ2-7	CSAPGQTYEQYF	TGCAGTGCTCCCGGACAGACCTACGAGCAGTACTTC
NA	TRBV28	TRBD2	TRBJ2-7	CASSSLTSGINEQYF	TGTGCCAGCAGTTCCTTGACTAGCGGGATAAACGAGCAGTACTTC
NA	TRBV2	NA	TRBJ2-5	CASSVESGEQETQYF	TGTGCCAGCAGTGTTGAGTCAGGGGAACAAGAGACCCAGTACTTC
NA	TRBV6-2/TRBV6-3	NA	TRBJ2-4	CASSRAGNIQYF	TGTGCCAGCAGTAGGGCCGGAAACATTCAGTACTTC
few	TRBV29-1	TRBD1	TRBJ1-1	CSVRTGGIEAFF	TGCAGCGTAAGGACAGGGGGCATTGAAGCTTTCTTT
few	TRBV27	NA	TRBJ2-7	CASSPRTDLAYEQYF	TGTGCCAGCAGTCCTCGGACTGATCTTGCCTACGAGCAGTACTTC
NA	TRBV10-1	TRBD1	TRBJ2-2	CASRNRGRTGELFF	TGCGCCAGCAGGAACAGGGGGCGAACCGGGGAGCTGTTTTTT
few	TRBV2	NA	TRBJ1-3	CASSGNTIYF	TGTGCCAGCAGTGGAAACACCATATATTTT
NA	TRBV19	NA	TRBJ1-2	CASSRTYGYTF	TGTGCCAGTAGTCGGACCTATGGCTACACCTTC
many	TRBV2	NA	TRBJ1-1	CASKGELNTEAFF	TGTGCCAGCAAAGGGGAGTTGAACACTGAAGCTTTCTTT
NA	TRBV4-1	NA	TRBJ2-7	CASSQAPDNSYEQYF	TGCGCCAGCAGCCAAGCCCCTGATAACTCCTACGAGCAGTACTTC